These T cell receptor beta chains were read from a single sample in a study of blood T cell repertoires in COVID-19. Assay: immunoSEQ multiplex PCR; the TCRdb copy retains only in-frame clones and omits some. In the table there are about 56,000 clones, under 90% of which are singletons. Material for sequencing was peripheral blood. The origin of the receptors is a woman aged 80 or older with acute or convalescent COVID-19. Both conserved end residues are trimmed from each CDR3. Fields, in order: D gene, V gene, J gene, CDR3 protein. D genes are given only for firm matches.

TRBD2	TRBV4-1	TRBJ2-1	ASSQDLASGGVNEQF
TRBD1	TRBV2	TRBJ1-2	ASSRLQGARDGYT
-	TRBV9	TRBJ2-1	ASSSQRWNEQF
TRBD1	TRBV5-6	TRBJ1-5	ASSPGQGRDGHQPQH
-	TRBV2	TRBJ1-3	ARSGAGNTIY
TRBD1	TRBV12-3/TRBV12-4	TRBJ1-1	ASSRRGGWAF
-	TRBV3-1/TRBV3-2	TRBJ1-2	ASASGGAGPYGYT
TRBD1	TRBV11-3	TRBJ2-7	ASSLGTGGYEQY
-	TRBV3-1/TRBV3-2	TRBJ2-1	ASSQDVNSIDEQF
TRBD2	TRBV11-3	TRBJ2-3	ASSLGLAGGDTQY
TRBD2	TRBV11-3	TRBJ2-1	ASSPRSAGGSNEQF
TRBD2	TRBV5-1	TRBJ2-1	ASSLGRSLAGANEQF
TRBD2	TRBV5-1	TRBJ2-3	ASSLASGGSTDTQY
-	TRBV7-2	TRBJ1-1	ASSLAQGNTEAF
TRBD1	TRBV5-1	TRBJ1-4	ASSSGQGIEKLF
TRBD1	TRBV2	TRBJ1-5	ASSGGQGIGQPQH
TRBD1	TRBV28	TRBJ1-2	AIMGQGYNT
TRBD1	TRBV19	TRBJ1-1	ASSIQGQGRTEAF